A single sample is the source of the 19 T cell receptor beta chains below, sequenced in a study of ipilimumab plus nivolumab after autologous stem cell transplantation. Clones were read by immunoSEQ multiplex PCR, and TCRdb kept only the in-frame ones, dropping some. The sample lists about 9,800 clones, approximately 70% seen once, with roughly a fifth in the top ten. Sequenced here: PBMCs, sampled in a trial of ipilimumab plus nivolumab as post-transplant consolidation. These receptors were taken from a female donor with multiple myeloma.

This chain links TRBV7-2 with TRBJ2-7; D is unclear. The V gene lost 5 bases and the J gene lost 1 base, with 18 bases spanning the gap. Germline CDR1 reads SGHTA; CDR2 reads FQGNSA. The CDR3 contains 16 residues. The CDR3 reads CASSPFLLDVSYEQYF. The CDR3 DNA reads TGTGCCAGCAGCCCATTCTTATTGGACGTATCCTACGAGCAGTACTTC.

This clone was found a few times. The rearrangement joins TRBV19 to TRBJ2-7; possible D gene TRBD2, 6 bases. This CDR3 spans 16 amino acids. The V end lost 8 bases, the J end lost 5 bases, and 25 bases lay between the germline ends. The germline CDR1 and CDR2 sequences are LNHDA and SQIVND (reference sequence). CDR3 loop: CASSISGVARTDEQYF. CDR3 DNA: TGTGCCAGTTCTATCTCGGGAGTGGCGCGGACTGACGAGCAGTACTTC.

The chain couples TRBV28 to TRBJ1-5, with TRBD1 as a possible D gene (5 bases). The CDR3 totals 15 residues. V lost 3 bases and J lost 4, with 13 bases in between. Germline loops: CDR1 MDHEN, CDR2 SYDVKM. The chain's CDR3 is CASSLGENYNQPQHF. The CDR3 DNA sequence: TGTGCCAGCAGTTTGGGGGAAAATTATAATCAGCCCCAGCATTTT.

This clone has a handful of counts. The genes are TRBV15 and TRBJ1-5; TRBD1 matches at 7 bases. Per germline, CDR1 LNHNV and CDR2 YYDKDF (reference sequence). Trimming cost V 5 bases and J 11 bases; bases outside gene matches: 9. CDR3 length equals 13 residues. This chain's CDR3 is CATSSLMGQSQHF. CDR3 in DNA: TGTGCCACCAGCTCCCTAATGGGACAGTCCCAGCATTTT.

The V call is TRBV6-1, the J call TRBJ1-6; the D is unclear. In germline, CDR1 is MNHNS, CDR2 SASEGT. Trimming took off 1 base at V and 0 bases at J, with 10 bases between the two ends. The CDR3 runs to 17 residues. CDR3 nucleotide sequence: TGTGCCAGCAGTGAAGAGCGCAGGAGCTCCTATAATTCACCCCTCCACTTT. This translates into CASSEERRSSYNSPLHF.

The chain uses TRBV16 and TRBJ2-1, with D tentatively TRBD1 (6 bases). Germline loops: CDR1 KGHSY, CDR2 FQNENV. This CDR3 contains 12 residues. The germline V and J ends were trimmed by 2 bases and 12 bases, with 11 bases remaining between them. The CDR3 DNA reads TGTGCCAGCAGCCAAGTCACAGGGAGGCAGTTCTTC. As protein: CASSQVTGRQFF.

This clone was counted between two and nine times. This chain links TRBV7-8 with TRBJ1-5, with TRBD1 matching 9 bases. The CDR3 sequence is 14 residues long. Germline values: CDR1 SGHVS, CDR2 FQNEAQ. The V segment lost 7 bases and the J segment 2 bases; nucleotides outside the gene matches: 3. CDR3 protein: CASTRTGGNQPQHF. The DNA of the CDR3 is TGTGCCAGCACTAGGACAGGGGGCAATCAGCCCCAGCATTTT.

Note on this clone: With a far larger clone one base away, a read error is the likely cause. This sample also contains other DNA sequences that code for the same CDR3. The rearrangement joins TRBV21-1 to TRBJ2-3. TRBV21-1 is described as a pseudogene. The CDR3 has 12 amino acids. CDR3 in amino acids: CASSVGSDTQYF. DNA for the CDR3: TGTGCCAGCAGCGTAGGGTCAGATACGCAGTATTTT.

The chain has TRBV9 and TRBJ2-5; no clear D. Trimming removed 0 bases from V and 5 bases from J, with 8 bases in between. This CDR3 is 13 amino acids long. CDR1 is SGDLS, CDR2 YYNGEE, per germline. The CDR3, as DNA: TGTGCCAGCAGCGTAGGCTCAGGCGAGACCCAGTACTTC. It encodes CASSVGSGETQYF.

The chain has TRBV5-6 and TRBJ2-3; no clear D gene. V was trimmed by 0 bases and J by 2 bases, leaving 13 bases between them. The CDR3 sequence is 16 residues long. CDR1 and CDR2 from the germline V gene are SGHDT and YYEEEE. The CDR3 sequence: CASSLAISSLTDTQYF. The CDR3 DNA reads TGTGCCAGCAGCTTGGCCATTAGCAGCCTCACAGATACGCAGTATTTT.

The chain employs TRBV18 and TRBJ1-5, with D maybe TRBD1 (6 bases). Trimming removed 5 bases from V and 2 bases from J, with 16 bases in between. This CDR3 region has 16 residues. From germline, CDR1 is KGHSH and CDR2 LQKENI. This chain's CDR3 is CASSGPGAEGNQPQHF. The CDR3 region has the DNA TGTGCCAGCTCAGGCCCGGGGGCGGAGGGCAATCAGCCCCAGCATTTT.

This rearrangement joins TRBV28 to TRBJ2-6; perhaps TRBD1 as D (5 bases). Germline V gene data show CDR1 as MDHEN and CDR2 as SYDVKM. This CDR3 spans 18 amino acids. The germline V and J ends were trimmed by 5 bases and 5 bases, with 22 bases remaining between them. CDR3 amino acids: CASSRWGLTQSRANVLTF. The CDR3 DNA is TGTGCCAGCAGTCGATGGGGCTTGACACAAAGTCGGGCCAACGTCCTGACTTTC.

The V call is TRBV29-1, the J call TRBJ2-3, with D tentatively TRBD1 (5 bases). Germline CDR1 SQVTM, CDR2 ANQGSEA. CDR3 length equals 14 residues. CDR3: CSRTSGSPGDTQYF. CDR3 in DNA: TGCAGTCGAACGTCCGGGTCCCCAGGGGATACGCAGTATTTT.

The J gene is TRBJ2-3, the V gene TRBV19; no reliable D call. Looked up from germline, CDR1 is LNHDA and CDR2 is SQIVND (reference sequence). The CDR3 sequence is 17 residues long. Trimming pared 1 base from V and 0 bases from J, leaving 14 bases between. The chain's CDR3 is CASSIGFGRRSTDTQYF. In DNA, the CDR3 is TGTGCCAGTAGTATAGGGTTTGGCAGGAGAAGCACAGATACGCAGTATTTT.

The chain's CDR3 is CASSYSRGREGDEQYF. The CDR3 DNA sequence: TGTGCCAGCAGTTACTCTCGGGGGCGTGAAGGCGACGAGCAGTACTTC. This chain joins TRBV6-5 and TRBJ2-7; D tentatively fits TRBD1 or TRBD2 (6 bases each). Germline V gene data show CDR1 as MNHEY and CDR2 as SVGAGI. This CDR3 contains 16 residues. Trimming took off 0 bases at V and 5 bases at J, with 17 bases between the two ends.

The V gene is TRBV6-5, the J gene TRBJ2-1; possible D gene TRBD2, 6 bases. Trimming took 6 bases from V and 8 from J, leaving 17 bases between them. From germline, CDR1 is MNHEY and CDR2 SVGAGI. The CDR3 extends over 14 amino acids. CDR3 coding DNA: TGTGCCAGCAGAACTAGCTTCCCTGACGATGAGCAGTTCTTC. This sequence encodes CASRTSFPDDEQFF.

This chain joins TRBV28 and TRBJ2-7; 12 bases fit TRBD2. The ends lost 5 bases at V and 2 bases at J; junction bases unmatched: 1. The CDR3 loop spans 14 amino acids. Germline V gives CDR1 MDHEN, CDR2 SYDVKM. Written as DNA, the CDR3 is TGTGCCAGCAGTCGACTAGCGGGAGCCTACGAGCAGTACTTC. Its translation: CASSRLAGAYEQYF.

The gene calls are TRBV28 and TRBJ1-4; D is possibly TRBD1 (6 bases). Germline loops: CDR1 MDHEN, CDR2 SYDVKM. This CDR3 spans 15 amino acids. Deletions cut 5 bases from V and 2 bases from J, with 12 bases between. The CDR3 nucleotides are TGTGCCAGCAGTCAACAGGGAAATACTAATGAAAAACTGTTTTTT. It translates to CASSQQGNTNEKLFF.

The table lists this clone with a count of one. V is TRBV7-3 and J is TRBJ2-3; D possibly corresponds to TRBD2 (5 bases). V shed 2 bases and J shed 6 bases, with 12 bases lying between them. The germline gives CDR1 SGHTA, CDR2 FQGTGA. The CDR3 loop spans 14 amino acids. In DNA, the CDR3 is TGTGCCAGCAGCTTAGCTGGACTGAGGGATACGCAGTATTTT. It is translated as CASSLAGLRDTQYF.